These 18 T cell receptor beta chains were sequenced from one sample in a study of T cell changes during pregnancy in multiple sclerosis. The data were produced by immunoSEQ multiplex PCR, yet TCRdb's version contains in-frame clones alone and is incomplete. In the table there are about 57,000 clones, just over 90% of which are singletons. The sequenced sample was peripheral blood, obtained in the first trimester of pregnancy. These TCRs come from a female donor in good health, enrolled as a control in a pregnancy study.

The chain carries TRBV10-3 and TRBJ2-1; 9 bases map to TRBD1. V was pared by 4 bases and J by 8 bases, with 3 bases of the junction left unmatched. Germline V gene sequence: CDR1 ENHRY, CDR2 SYGVKD. The length of the CDR3 is 13 residues. CDR3 in DNA: TGTGCCATCAGTGGGACAGGGGAGGATGAGCAGTTCTTC. Protein product: CAISGTGEDEQFF.

The genes are TRBV7-2 and TRBJ2-2; a weak D match, TRBD1 (6 bases). This CDR3 is 14 amino acids long. Germline CDR1 and CDR2: SGHTA and FQGNSA. Trimming took off 4 bases at V and 6 bases at J, with 12 bases between the two ends. The chain's CDR3 is CASSYGTHAGELFF. In DNA form, the CDR3 reads TGTGCCAGCAGCTACGGGACACACGCCGGGGAGCTGTTTTTT. Combining the CDR3 with reference TRBV7-2 and TRBJ2-2 gives the whole variable domain GAGVSQSPSNKVTEKGKDVELRCDPISGHTALYWYRQSLGQGLEFLIYFQGNSAPDKSGLPSDRFSAERTGGSVSTLTIQRTQQEDSAVYLCASSYGTHAGELFFGEGSRLTVL.

The V gene is TRBV6-1, the J gene TRBJ2-7; TRBD1 is a possible D gene (6 bases). V was cut by 7 bases and J by 4 bases, with 17 bases left in between. Germline CDR1 and CDR2: MNHNS and SASEGT. CDR3 length equals 14 residues. The CDR3: CASNWEQGKYEQYF. The DNA of the CDR3 is TGTGCCAGCAACTGGGAACAGGGAAAATACGAGCAGTACTTC.

The chain has TRBV19 and TRBJ2-5; no clear D gene. The CDR3 loop spans 13 amino acids. The germline CDR1 and CDR2 sequences are LNHDA and SQIVND (reference sequence). Trimming left V 7 bases short and J 7 bases short, with 16 bases between. As DNA, the CDR3 is TGTGCCAGTACCCCATCTGCAACCGGGACCCAGTACTTC. Protein: CASTPSATGTQYF.

V usage is TRBV6-5 and J usage is TRBJ1-2; D gene unclear. This CDR3 region has 12 residues. Germline V gene sequence: CDR1 MNHEY, CDR2 SVGAGI. V lost 6 bases and J lost 7, with 12 bases in between. The CDR3, as DNA: TGTGCCAGCAGGAGGGCAGTAGGTGGCTACACCTTC. It codes for CASRRAVGGYTF.

The chain uses TRBV28 and TRBJ1-2; 8 bases are a match to TRBD1. V lost 4 bases to trimming and J lost 3 bases; unmatched junction nucleotides: 7. CDR1 MDHEN and CDR2 SYDVKM come from the germline V gene. The CDR3 contains 15 residues. The CDR3 sequence is CASSYDQGAYYGYTF. The CDR3 DNA is TGTGCCAGCAGTTACGACCAGGGGGCATACTATGGCTACACCTTC.

The chain couples TRBV4-2 to TRBJ2-7; 7 nucleotides line up with TRBD1. The V gene's germline CDR1 is LGHNA and CDR2 YNFKEQ. The CDR3 loop spans 15 amino acids. V shed 0 bases, J shed 0 bases, and the junction held 2 bases outside the gene matches. CDR3 in amino acids: CASSQDRDSSYEQYF. DNA for the CDR3: TGTGCCAGCAGCCAAGATCGGGACAGCTCCTACGAGCAGTACTTC.

CDR3 DNA: TGCGCCAGCAGCCAATCTAGTCGGGGGGACGACGAGCAGTACTTC. It specifies CASSQSSRGDDEQYF. The V call is TRBV4-1, the J call TRBJ2-7, with 7 bases identical to TRBD2. V lost 2 bases to trimming and J lost 5 bases; unmatched junction nucleotides: 9. CDR1 is MGHRA, CDR2 YSYEKL, per germline. The CDR3 extends over 15 amino acids.

The chain employs TRBV28 and TRBJ2-7; D is ambiguous. Trimming cost V 9 bases and J 0 bases, with 15 bases left between them. Per the germline V gene, CDR1 is MDHEN and CDR2 is SYDVKM. The CDR3 loop spans 14 amino acids. The CDR3 region has the DNA TGTGCCAGTACCCCTTTGAGCGCCTCCTACGAGCAGTACTTC. Translated: CASTPLSASYEQYF.

This rearrangement joins TRBV28 to TRBJ2-5; 9 bases map to TRBD1. Germline CDR1 MDHEN, CDR2 SYDVKM. The CDR3 covers 15 residues. V lost 6 bases to trimming and J lost 2 bases; unmatched junction nucleotides: 7. Here the CDR3 reads CASSPKTGGQETQYF. Written as DNA, the CDR3 is TGTGCCAGCAGCCCGAAGACAGGGGGGCAAGAGACCCAGTACTTC. Combining the CDR3 with reference TRBV28 and TRBJ2-5 gives the whole variable domain DVKVTQSSRYLVKRTGEKVFLECVQDMDHENMFWYRQDPGLGLRLIYFSYDVKMKEKGDIPEGYSVSREKKERFSLILESASTNQTSMYLCASSPKTGGQETQYFGPGTRLLVL.

The chain joins TRBV29-1 to TRBJ2-7; D may be TRBD2 (6 bases). The V and J ends lost 3 bases and 6 bases respectively, with 9 bases between them. The CDR3 loop spans 11 amino acids. CDR1 is SQVTM, CDR2 ANQGSEA, per germline. The CDR3 reads CSVEMEGEQYF. In DNA form, the CDR3 reads TGCAGCGTTGAGATGGAGGGCGAGCAGTACTTC.

The chain recombines TRBV5-5 with TRBJ2-3, with a tentative D call TRBD2 (6 bases). The CDR3 loop spans 14 amino acids. Germline loops: CDR1 SGHKS, CDR2 YYEKEE (reference sequence). Trimming removed 5 bases from V and 2 bases from J, with 12 bases in between. Here the CDR3 reads CASSMGGSTDTQYF. CDR3 in DNA: TGTGCCAGCAGTATGGGGGGATCCACAGATACGCAGTATTTT.

This clone is a singleton in its sample. The chain joins TRBV5-1 to TRBJ1-1; D uncertain. CDR3 length: 14 amino acids. Trimming took off 1 base at V and 1 base at J, with 8 bases between the two ends. The germline CDR1 and CDR2 sequences are SGHRS and YFSETQ. CDR3 protein: CASSLTISNTEAFF. As DNA, the CDR3 is TGCGCCAGCAGCTTGACAATCTCGAACACTGAAGCTTTCTTT.

The chain links TRBV5-1 to TRBJ1-2; TRBD1 matches 7 bases. J was trimmed by 5 bases and V by 3 bases; bases with no gene match: 4. In germline, CDR1 is SGHRS, CDR2 YFSETQ. The CDR3 length is 13 residues. CDR3 sequence: CASSWDSFYGYTF. The CDR3 nucleotides are TGCGCCAGCAGCTGGGACAGCTTTTATGGCTACACCTTC.

This sequence joins TRBV11-2 and TRBJ2-3; D remains ambiguous. This CDR3 spans 12 amino acids. Per the germline V gene, CDR1 is SGHAT and CDR2 is FQNNGV. V lost 3 bases and J lost 2, with 3 bases in between. DNA for the CDR3: TGTGCCAGCAGCTTCTTCACAGATACGCAGTATTTT. Its protein is CASSFFTDTQYF. Looking up the rest from reference TRBV11-2 and TRBJ2-3 gives the full variable domain: EAGVAQSPRYKIIEKRQSVAFWCNPISGHATLYWYQQILGQGPKLLIQFQNNGVVDDSQLPKDRFSAERLKGVDSTLKIQPAKLEDSAVYLCASSFFTDTQYFGPGTRLTVL.

The chain carries TRBV5-1 and TRBJ1-1; D remains ambiguous. V lost 1 base, J lost 3 bases, and 7 bases lay in between. There are 13 residues in the CDR3. Germline loops: CDR1 SGHRS, CDR2 YFSETQ. CDR3 sequence: CASSLSGDTEAFF. DNA of the CDR3: TGCGCCAGCAGCTTGTCCGGGGACACTGAAGCTTTCTTT.

The V gene is TRBV19, the J gene TRBJ2-3; D call uncertain. Trimming cost V 5 bases and J 2 bases, with 11 bases left between them. CDR3 length equals 14 residues. Germline V lookup: CDR1 LNHDA, CDR2 SQIVND (reference sequence). For the CDR3, the DNA is TGTGCCAGTAGTCCTAGTTTCTTCACAGATACGCAGTATTTT. Protein product: CASSPSFFTDTQYF.

The genes are TRBV27 and TRBJ2-1; no clear D gene. V was pared by 6 bases and J by 4 bases, with 13 bases between. The CDR3 extends over 14 amino acids. CDR1 is MNHEY, CDR2 SMNVEV, per germline (reference sequence). CDR3 protein: CASSDPRFYNEQFF. CDR3 nucleotide sequence: TGTGCCAGCAGCGATCCACGGTTTTACAATGAGCAGTTCTTC.